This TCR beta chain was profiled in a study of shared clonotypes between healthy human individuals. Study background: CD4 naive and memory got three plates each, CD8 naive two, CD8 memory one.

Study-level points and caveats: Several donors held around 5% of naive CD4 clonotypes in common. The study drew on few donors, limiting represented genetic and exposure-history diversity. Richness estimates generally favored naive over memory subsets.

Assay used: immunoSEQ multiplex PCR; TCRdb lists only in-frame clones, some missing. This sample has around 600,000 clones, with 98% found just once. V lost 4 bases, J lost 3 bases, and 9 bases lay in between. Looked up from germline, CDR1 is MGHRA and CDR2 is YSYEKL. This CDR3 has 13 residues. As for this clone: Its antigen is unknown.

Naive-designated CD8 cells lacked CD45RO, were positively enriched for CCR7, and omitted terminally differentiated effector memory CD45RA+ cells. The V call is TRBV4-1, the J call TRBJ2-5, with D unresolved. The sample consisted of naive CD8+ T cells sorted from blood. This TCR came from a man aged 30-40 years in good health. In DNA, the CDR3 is TGCGCCAGCAGCCCCGAGAACAAAGAGACCCAGTACTTC. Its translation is CASSPENKETQYF.